This T cell receptor (beta chain) was recovered during a study of T cell changes during pregnancy in multiple sclerosis. The data were produced by immunoSEQ multiplex PCR, yet TCRdb's version contains in-frame clones alone and is incomplete. Seen here are tens of thousands of clones, 91% observed once, and the top ten hold approximately 1.3%. CDR1 is SGDLS, CDR2 YYNGEE, per germline. Trimming cost V 3 bases and J 7 bases; bases outside gene matches: 8. The CDR3 covers 15 residues. In this sample, this clone turned up a few times. Sequences were derived from peripheral blood, sampled in the third trimester of pregnancy. This clonotype was obtained from a female donor in good health, enrolled as a control in a pregnancy study. The chain joins TRBV9 to TRBJ1-3; TRBD1 aligns across 9 bases. The CDR3 region has the DNA TGTGCCAGCAGCGCTGGGGACAGGGAGGCGAACACCATATATTTT. It encodes CASSAGDREANTIYF.